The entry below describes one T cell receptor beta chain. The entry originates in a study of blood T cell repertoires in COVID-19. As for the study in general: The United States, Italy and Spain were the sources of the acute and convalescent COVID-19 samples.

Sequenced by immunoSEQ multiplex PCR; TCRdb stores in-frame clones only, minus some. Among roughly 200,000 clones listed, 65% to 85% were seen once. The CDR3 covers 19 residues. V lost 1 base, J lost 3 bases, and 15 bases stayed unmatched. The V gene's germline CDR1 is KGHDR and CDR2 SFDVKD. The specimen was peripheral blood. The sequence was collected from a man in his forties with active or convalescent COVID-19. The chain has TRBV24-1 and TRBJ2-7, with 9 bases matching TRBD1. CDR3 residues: CATSDLVPTGQGSLYEQYF. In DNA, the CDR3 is TGTGCCACCAGTGATTTAGTCCCGACGGGACAGGGCTCACTCTACGAGCAGTACTTC.